A single sample gave rise to the 19 T cell receptor beta chains below, sequenced in a study of shared clonotypes between healthy human individuals (dated by TCRdb to the early 2020s). The method behind the library was the immunoSEQ multiplex PCR assay. The table comes from immuneACCESS by way of TCRdb, which keeps in-frame sequences with V and J called. Part of the clones is missing from these tables; in studies checked, under half for an unresolved V gene and the rest for unknown reasons. For this sample there are some 2,100,000 clones; around 95% appear just once. 0.13% of the sample is in the top ten clones. The sample comprised naive CD4+ T cells sorted from blood. This sample's cell subset or site label indicates: CD45RA+ positively selected. The receptors were sampled from a man in his late teens or twenties in good health.

The chain couples TRBV4-1 to TRBJ2-1; 9 positions agree with TRBD1. Germline CDR1 and CDR2: MGHRA and YSYEKL. The CDR3 covers 19 residues. Trimming took 3 bases from V and 2 from J; bases not matched to a gene: 14. The CDR3 bases are TGCGCCAGCAGCCATTCCTACACGGGGCGGGACAGGGCCTACAATGAGCAGTTCTTC. This gives the protein CASSHSYTGRDRAYNEQFF.

This clone was detected only once. This rearrangement joins TRBV4-3 to TRBJ2-1, with a possible D match to TRBD1 (6 bases). Germline CDR1 LGHNA, CDR2 YSLEER. Trimming left V 0 bases short and J 0 bases short, with 12 bases between. The length of the CDR3 is 17 residues. CDR3 coding DNA: TGCGCCAGCAGCCAAGAAGGGGGTCAGAGCTCCTACAATGAGCAGTTCTTC. Translation: CASSQEGGQSSYNEQFF.

The chain is built from TRBV9 and TRBJ1-4; the D gene is possibly TRBD1 (6 bases). Trimming cost V 0 bases and J 7 bases, with 16 bases left between them. The CDR3 runs to 16 residues. Per germline, CDR1 SGDLS and CDR2 YYNGEE. The CDR3 reads CASSVDQTGLREKLFF. The CDR3 bases are TGTGCCAGCAGCGTAGACCAAACAGGGCTACGTGAAAAACTGTTTTTT.

Details on this clone: Other DNA variants within this sample encode the same CDR3. This rearrangement joins TRBV2 to TRBJ2-2; unclear D gene. The V end lost 4 bases, the J end lost 4 bases, and 10 bases lay between the germline ends. Germline CDR1 is SNHLY and CDR2 is FYNNEI. The CDR3 sequence is 14 residues long. The CDR3 sequence: CASSAQGGTGELFF. The CDR3 DNA reads as TGTGCCAGCAGTGCTCAAGGTGGCACCGGGGAGCTGTTTTTT.

The chain is built from TRBV7-2 and TRBJ2-2; D is perhaps TRBD1 (6 bases). Germline CDR1 reads SGHTA; CDR2 reads FQGNSA. CDR3 length: 17 residues. Trimming stripped 1 base from V and 0 bases from J, with 12 bases between. DNA for the CDR3: TGTGCCAGCAGCTTAGTTTTGGACAGTGCGAACACCGGGGAGCTGTTTTTT. It codes for CASSLVLDSANTGELFF.

DNA for the CDR3: TGTGCCAGCAGCTTATTCTCGTCTAGAGGCGCAGATACGCAGTATTTT. Translated, it gives CASSLFSSRGADTQYF. The gene calls are TRBV7-2 and TRBJ2-3; D is unclear. The CDR3 is 16 residues long. V gave up 2 bases and J gave up 4 bases, with 16 bases separating them. CDR1 SGHTA and CDR2 FQGNSA come from the germline V gene.

The chain is built from TRBV23-1 and TRBJ2-3, with 10 nucleotides matching TRBD2. TRBV23-1 counts as an open reading frame of uncertain function. The CDR3 is made up of 16 amino acids. V shed 3 bases, J shed 1 base, and the junction held 4 bases outside the gene matches. The CDR3 DNA sequence: TGCGCCAGCAGTCACTCCGGGACTAGCGGCACAGATACGCAGTATTTT. Its translation is CASSHSGTSGTDTQYF.

A single count supports this clone. The chain recombines TRBV20-1 with TRBJ2-3; unclear D gene. V lost 3 bases and J 11 bases, leaving 9 bases between the germline ends. This CDR3 spans 10 amino acids. CDR1 and CDR2 (germline): DFQATT, SNEGSKA (reference sequence). The CDR3 region is CSASRAQQYF. CDR3 bases: TGCAGTGCTAGCCGGGCCCAGCAGTATTTT.

This clone showed up just once. This chain connects TRBV10-3 to TRBJ1-1, with 8 bases fitting TRBD1. Germline CDR1 is ENHRY and CDR2 is SYGVKD. V trimming: 6 bases; J trimming: 6 bases; junction bases outside the gene matches: 9. The CDR3 has 14 amino acids. This chain's CDR3 is CAIRGKPTGAEAFF. The DNA of the CDR3 is TGTGCCATCAGGGGAAAACCGACAGGGGCTGAAGCTTTCTTT.

The chain links TRBV2 to TRBJ2-7, with D tentatively TRBD1 or TRBD2 (5 bases each). CDR1 SNHLY and CDR2 FYNNEI come from the germline V gene. The CDR3 runs 12 residues. Trimming removed 6 bases from V and 5 bases from J, with 11 bases in between. In DNA form, the CDR3 reads TGTGCCAGCAGAGAGAGGGGCCACGAGCAGTACTTC. This sequence encodes CASRERGHEQYF. Complete variable domain (other parts from reference TRBV2 and TRBJ2-7): EPEVTQTPSHQVTQMGQEVILRCVPISNHLYFYWYRQILGQKVEFLVSFYNNEISEKSEIFDDQFSVERPDGSNFTLKIRSTKLEDSAMYFCASRERGHEQYFGPGTRLTVT.

The chain's CDR3 is CASSEPRDRSTEAFF. CDR3 DNA sequence: TGTGCCAGCAGTGAGCCCCGGGACAGGAGCACTGAAGCTTTCTTT. V and J are TRBV6-4 and TRBJ1-1, with TRBD1 matching 8 bases. The germline CDR1 and CDR2 sequences are MRHNA and SNTAGT. This CDR3 has 15 residues. The V segment lost 3 bases and the J segment 4 bases; nucleotides outside the gene matches: 7.

The J gene is TRBJ2-4, the V gene TRBV19; a weak D match, TRBD2 (5 bases). Trimming removed 7 bases at V and 2 bases at J, with 9 bases between. CDR1 is LNHDA, CDR2 SQIVND, per germline (reference sequence). The CDR3 length is 13 residues. In DNA, the CDR3 is TGTGCCAGTATCGAGCGGTCCAAAAACATTCAGTACTTC. Encoded protein: CASIERSKNIQYF. The variable domain in full, with the rest retrieved from reference TRBV19 and TRBJ2-4, is DGGITQSPKYLFRKEGQNVTLSCEQNLNHDAMYWYRQDPGQGLRLIYYSQIVNDFQKGDIAEGYSVSREKKESFPLTVTSAQKNPTAFYLCASIERSKNIQYFGAGTRLSVL.

The chain joins TRBV25-1 to TRBJ1-2; D uncertain. Germline V CDR1 and CDR2: MGHDK, SYGVNS. V lost 3 bases to trimming and J lost 5 bases, with 13 bases between them. CDR3 size: 14 residues. CDR3 coding DNA: TGTGCCAGCAGTGAGACCTTCGGCCCTTATGGCTACACCTTC. This sequence encodes CASSETFGPYGYTF.

The V gene is TRBV5-5, the J gene TRBJ1-4, with D possibly matching TRBD1 (5 bases). V lost 0 bases to trimming and J lost 8 bases, with 11 bases between them. The germline V gene encodes CDR1 SGHKS and CDR2 YYEKEE (reference sequence). The CDR3 sequence is 14 residues long. CDR3 region: CASSLETWGEKLFF. CDR3 sequence (DNA): TGTGCCAGCAGCTTGGAGACGTGGGGCGAAAAACTGTTTTTT.

In its sample, this clone was seen once. J is TRBJ2-7 and V is TRBV7-9; 7 bases are shared with TRBD2. The V gene end was trimmed by 6 bases and the J gene end by 2 bases; junction bases not matched to a gene: 7. The CDR3 totals 14 residues. Germline V lookup: CDR1 SEHNR, CDR2 FQNEAQ (reference sequence). CDR3 DNA: TGTGCCAGCAGGGGCCAAGGGACTACCTACGAGCAGTACTTC. Translating gives CASRGQGTTYEQYF.

The chain is built from TRBV18 and TRBJ2-3; TRBD1 matches at 8 bases. This CDR3 has 14 residues. V dropped 8 bases and J dropped 3; count of bases not matched to a gene: 7. In germline, CDR1 is KGHSH, CDR2 LQKENI. CDR3 sequence reads: CASTRQGATDTQYF. In nucleotides, the CDR3 is TGTGCCAGCACCCGGCAGGGGGCGACAGATACGCAGTATTTT.

The chain joins TRBV19 to TRBJ1-5, with D possibly TRBD1 on 5 matching bases. The germline gives CDR1 LNHDA, CDR2 SQIVND (reference sequence). The length of the CDR3 is 15 residues. V was shortened by 4 bases and J by 0 bases, with 10 bases between the two germline ends. The CDR3 sequence is CASSSTGYSNQPQHF. The CDR3 region has the DNA TGTGCCAGTAGTAGTACAGGTTATAGCAATCAGCCCCAGCATTTT.

This sequence joins TRBV11-2 and TRBJ1-1, with D hard to call. Germline-derived CDR1 and CDR2 are SGHAT and FQNNGV. This CDR3 spans 16 amino acids. Trimming left V 4 bases short and J 1 base short, with 16 bases between. CDR3 bases: TGTGCCAGCAGCTCCCCCAGAGGAAGGTCGAACACTGAAGCTTTCTTT. This sequence encodes CASSSPRGRSNTEAFF.

In its sample, this clone was seen once. In DNA, the CDR3 is TGTGCCAACCATAAAGGGGAAAGCAATCAGCCCCAGCATTTT. It translates to CANHKGESNQPQHF. The J gene is TRBJ1-5, the V gene TRBV18, with D tentatively TRBD1 (5 bases). CDR3 size: 14 residues. Germline lookup yields CDR1 KGHSH and CDR2 LQKENI. The ends were cut back, 10 bases at V and 1 base at J, with 14 bases in the middle.